Listed here is a single T cell receptor beta chain. The antigen remains unidentified. The time point is: week 35, safety follow-up. Alongside topical imiquimod, each dose of vaccine comprised 300 ug of mutant IDH1 20-mer peptide. The vaccination schedule gave patients eight doses in weeks 1, 3, 5, 7, 11, 15, 19 and 23. The data were taken from a study of a mutant IDH1 vaccine in newly diagnosed glioma. Overall study: Commencement of vaccination occurred 4-6 weeks following radiotherapy alone, or concurrently with temozolomide cycles. Receipt of radiotherapy, temozolomide, or both preceded the study, and most received both.

The method was immunoSEQ multiplex PCR; TCRdb's version includes in-frame clones alone and lacks a portion of them. The sample includes tens of thousands of clones, roughly 81% of them seen just once. The CDR3 runs to 16 residues. From germline, CDR1 is SNHLY and CDR2 FYNNEI. V and J are TRBV2 and TRBJ2-5, with TRBD1 matching over 7 bases. The J call may be faulty, since TRBJ2-7 better matches the DNA end. This sequence was found in a middle-aged man with glioma. This specimen was PBMCs, taken from a glioma patient whose treatment included an IDH1 peptide vaccine. This chain's CDR3 is CASSEQGPTGRYEQYF. The CDR3 DNA reads as TGTGCCAGCAGTGAACAGGGGCCGACAGGGCGGTACGAGCAGTACTTC.